This TCR beta chain comes out of a study of human T cells and chemical hapten exposure. Worth noting for this clonotype: A much larger clone is a single base away; this may be a read error.

TCRdb re-derived calls from the RACE reads in MiXCR, one entry per CDR3 protein. The sample lists about 49,000 distinct CDR3 sequences; around 9.3% were seen once. The time point here: patch test 1, 2 weeks after DPC sensitization. Sample treatment: therapeutic diphenylcyclopropenone sensitization with weekly scalp DPC. The sequencing used whole blood, collected in connection with sensitization to the hapten diphenylcyclopropenone (DPC). This clonotype was obtained from a woman aged 45-60 years with alopecia areata. Some clones in this sample may be carry-over from other donors' samples.

CDR3 coding DNA: TGTGCCAGCAGCCCGACCGGGACCCGGTCGGGGGAGATCCAGTACTTC. Encoded protein: CASSPTGTRSGEIQYF. The chain has TRBV7-8 and TRBJ2-5, with a weak D call TRBD2 (6 bases). CDR1 is SGHVS, CDR2 FQNEAQ, per germline. This CDR3 has 16 amino acids.